This T cell receptor beta chain was observed in a study of cytomegalovirus exposure and HLA in healthy donors. For this clone: The antigen is undetermined.

It was with 60 Vbeta and 13 Jbeta primers that the PCR ran. Clones were sequenced by immunoSEQ multiplex PCR, and TCRdb holds only the in-frame ones, with some missing. The sample contains roughly 130,000 clones, about 80% of which appear only once. General study points: A few V segments could not be told apart, such as TRBV6-2 and TRBV6-3, and were left out.

The CDR3 totals 14 residues. V lost 5 bases and J lost 7; bases outside the gene matches: 10. Per germline, CDR1 MNHEY and CDR2 SVGAGI. Input material: PBMCs. This chain joins TRBV6-5 and TRBJ2-7, with 8 bases matching TRBD1. This sequence originates from a man in his forties or fifties in good health and CMV-seronegative. The CDR3 nucleotides read TGTGCCAGCAGTAGTGGGGACAGGTTTGGGGAGCAGTACTTC. Residues: CASSSGDRFGEQYF.